Listed below are T cell receptor beta chains from one sample, sequenced in a study of shared clonotypes between healthy human individuals. Only in-frame clones appear in the TCRdb table, and some are missing; sequencing was by immunoSEQ multiplex PCR. The sample consists of 90,000 to 130,000 clones, about 70% of them appearing once. The sample was memory CD8+ T cells sorted from blood. The source of these receptors is a woman younger than 45 in good health. CDR3s include the opening cysteine and the closing phenylalanine or tryptophan. Each record gives: clone size, J gene, D gene, V gene, CDR3 protein, CDR3 DNA. The D gene is left open where the match is weak. Only part of the rows carry a size: once, few, many, or a class if the clone is expanded.

clone_size: once
j_call: TRBJ2-5
d_call: NA
v_call: TRBV28
cdr3_aa: CASTPRGGEHQETQYF
cdr3_nt: TGTGCCAGCACCCCAAGGGGGGGCGAACACCAAGAGACCCAGTACTTC

clone_size: NA
j_call: TRBJ2-7
d_call: TRBD2
v_call: TRBV28
cdr3_aa: CASTSYGGTTYEQYF
cdr3_nt: TGTGCCAGCACCTCCTATGGGGGGACTACCTACGAGCAGTACTTC

clone_size: NA
j_call: TRBJ2-3
d_call: NA
v_call: TRBV19
cdr3_aa: CASKEGRITDTQYF
cdr3_nt: TGTGCCAGTAAAGAGGGCAGAATCACAGATACGCAGTATTTT

clone_size: NA
j_call: TRBJ1-5
d_call: TRBD1
v_call: TRBV19
cdr3_aa: CASSFDRGYQPQHF
cdr3_nt: TGTGCCAGTAGTTTCGACAGGGGGTATCAGCCCCAGCATTTT

clone_size: NA
j_call: TRBJ1-4
d_call: TRBD1
v_call: TRBV9
cdr3_aa: CASSVGGTGQEKLFF
cdr3_nt: TGTGCCAGCAGCGTAGGGGGGACAGGGCAAGAAAAACTGTTTTTT

clone_size: NA
j_call: TRBJ1-2
d_call: NA
v_call: TRBV5-6
cdr3_aa: CASSLAVPAAYGYTF
cdr3_nt: TGTGCCAGCAGCTTGGCCGTTCCCGCCGCCTATGGCTACACCTTC

clone_size: NA
j_call: TRBJ1-2
d_call: NA
v_call: TRBV4-1
cdr3_aa: CASSQDWWVRDVDYGYTF
cdr3_nt: TGCGCCAGCAGCCAAGATTGGTGGGTCCGGGACGTAGACTATGGCTACACCTTC

clone_size: NA
j_call: TRBJ2-7
d_call: NA
v_call: TRBV10-3
cdr3_aa: CAISDPPGRFSYEQYF
cdr3_nt: TGTGCCATCAGCGACCCTCCGGGACGTTTCTCCTACGAGCAGTACTTC

clone_size: many
j_call: TRBJ2-7
d_call: TRBD2
v_call: TRBV27
cdr3_aa: CASQLTSGPIYEQYF
cdr3_nt: TGTGCCAGCCAACTGACTAGCGGGCCAATCTACGAGCAGTACTTC

clone_size: NA
j_call: TRBJ1-5
d_call: TRBD1
v_call: TRBV7-8
cdr3_aa: CASSSPRQGDYSNQPQHF
cdr3_nt: TGTGCCAGCAGCTCACCTCGACAGGGTGATTATAGCAATCAGCCCCAGCATTTT

clone_size: NA
j_call: TRBJ1-1
d_call: TRBD1
v_call: TRBV28
cdr3_aa: CASKDRGNTEAFF
cdr3_nt: TGTGCCAGCAAGGACAGGGGGAACACTGAAGCTTTCTTT

clone_size: NA
j_call: TRBJ1-4
d_call: TRBD1
v_call: TRBV19
cdr3_aa: CASSTRGRGEKLFF
cdr3_nt: TGTGCCAGTAGTACCAGGGGGCGAGGAGAAAAACTGTTTTTT

clone_size: NA
j_call: TRBJ2-7
d_call: TRBD2
v_call: TRBV19
cdr3_aa: CASSQLAGGAYEQYF
cdr3_nt: TGTGCCAGTAGTCAACTAGCGGGAGGAGCTTACGAGCAGTACTTC